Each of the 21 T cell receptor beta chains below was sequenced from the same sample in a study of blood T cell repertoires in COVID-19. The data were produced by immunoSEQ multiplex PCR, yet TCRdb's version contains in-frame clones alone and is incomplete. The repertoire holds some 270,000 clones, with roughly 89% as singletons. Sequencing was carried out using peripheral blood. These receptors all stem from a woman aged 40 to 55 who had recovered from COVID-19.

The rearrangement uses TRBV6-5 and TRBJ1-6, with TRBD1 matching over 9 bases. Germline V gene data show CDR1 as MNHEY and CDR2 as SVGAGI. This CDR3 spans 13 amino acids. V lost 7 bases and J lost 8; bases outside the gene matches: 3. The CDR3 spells CASTRDRDSPLHF. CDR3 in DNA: TGTGCCAGCACTCGGGACAGGGATTCACCCCTCCACTTT.

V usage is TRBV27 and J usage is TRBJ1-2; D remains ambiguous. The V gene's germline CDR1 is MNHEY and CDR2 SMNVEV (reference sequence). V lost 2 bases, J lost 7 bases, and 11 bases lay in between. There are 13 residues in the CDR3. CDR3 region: CASSLIGRAGYTF. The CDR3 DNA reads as TGTGCCAGCAGTTTAATTGGGAGGGCTGGCTACACCTTC.

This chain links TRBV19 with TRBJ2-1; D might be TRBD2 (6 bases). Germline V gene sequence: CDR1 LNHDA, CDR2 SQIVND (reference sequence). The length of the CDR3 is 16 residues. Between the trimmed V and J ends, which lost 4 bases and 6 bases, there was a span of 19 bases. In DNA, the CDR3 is TGTGCCAGTAGTACCCCGAGGAGGGAGAGCCGCAATGAGCAGTTCTTC. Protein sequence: CASSTPRRESRNEQFF.

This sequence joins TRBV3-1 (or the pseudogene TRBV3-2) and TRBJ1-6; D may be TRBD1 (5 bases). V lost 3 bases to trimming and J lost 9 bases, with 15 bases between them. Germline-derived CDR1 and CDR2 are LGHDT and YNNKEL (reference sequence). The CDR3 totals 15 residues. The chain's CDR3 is CASSQVQGGSSPLHF. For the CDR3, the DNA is TGTGCCAGCAGCCAGGTTCAGGGAGGGAGTTCACCCCTCCACTTT.

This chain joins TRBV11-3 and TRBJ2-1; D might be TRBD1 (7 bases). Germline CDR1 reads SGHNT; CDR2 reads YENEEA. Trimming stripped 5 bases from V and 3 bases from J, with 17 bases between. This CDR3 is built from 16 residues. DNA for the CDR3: TGTGCCAGCAGCCCCGCGGGCGGGACAGACTACAATGAGCAGTTCTTC. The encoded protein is CASSPAGGTDYNEQFF.

In DNA form, the CDR3 reads TGTGCCAGCAGCCAAGTGGAGGGCAAACTGTTTTTT. Its translation is CASSQVEGKLFF. The chain has TRBV3-1 (or the pseudogene TRBV3-2) and TRBJ1-4; D is unresolved. This CDR3 contains 12 residues. Trimming took 1 base from V and 11 from J, leaving 8 bases between them. From germline, CDR1 is LGHDT and CDR2 YNNKEL (reference sequence).

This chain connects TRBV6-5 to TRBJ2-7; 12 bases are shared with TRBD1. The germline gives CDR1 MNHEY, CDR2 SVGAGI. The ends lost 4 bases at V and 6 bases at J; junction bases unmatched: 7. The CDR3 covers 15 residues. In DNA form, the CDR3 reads TGTGCCAGCAGTTCCGGGACAGGGGGCTTCTCCGAGCAGTACTTC. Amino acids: CASSSGTGGFSEQYF.

CDR3 nucleotides: TGTGCCAGCTCAAAATATAGCACTGAAGCTTTCTTT. Translating it yields CASSKYSTEAFF. The rearrangement uses TRBV18 and TRBJ1-1; D gene unclear. In germline, CDR1 is KGHSH, CDR2 LQKENI. Trimming took 5 bases from V and 4 from J, leaving 8 bases between them. The CDR3 loop spans 12 amino acids.

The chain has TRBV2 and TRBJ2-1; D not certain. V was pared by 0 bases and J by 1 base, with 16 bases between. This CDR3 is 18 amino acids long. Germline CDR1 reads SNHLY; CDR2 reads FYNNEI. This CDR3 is CASSEALGSLPSYNEQFF. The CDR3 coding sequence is TGTGCCAGCAGTGAAGCGCTGGGCAGCCTTCCATCCTACAATGAGCAGTTCTTC.

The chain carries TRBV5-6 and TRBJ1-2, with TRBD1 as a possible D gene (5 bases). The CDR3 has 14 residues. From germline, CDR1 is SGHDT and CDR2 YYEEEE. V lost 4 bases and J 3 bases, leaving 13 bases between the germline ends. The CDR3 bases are TGTGCCAGCAGCCCCCAGGGCGGGGACTATGGCTACACCTTC. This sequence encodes CASSPQGGDYGYTF. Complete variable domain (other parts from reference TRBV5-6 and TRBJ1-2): DAGVTQSPTHLIKTRGQQVTLRCSPKSGHDTVSWYQQALGQGPQFIFQYYEEEERQRGNFPDRFSGHQFPNYSSELNVNALLLGDSALYLCASSPQGGDYGYTFGSGTRLTVV.

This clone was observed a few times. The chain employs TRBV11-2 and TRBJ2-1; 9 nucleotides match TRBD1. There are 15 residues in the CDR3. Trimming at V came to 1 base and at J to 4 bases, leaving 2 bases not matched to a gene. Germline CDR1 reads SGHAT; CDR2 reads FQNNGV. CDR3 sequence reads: CASSLAGQGYNEQFF. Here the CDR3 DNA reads TGTGCCAGCAGCTTAGCGGGACAGGGATACAATGAGCAGTTCTTC. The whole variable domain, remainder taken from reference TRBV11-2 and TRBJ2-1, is EAGVAQSPRYKIIEKRQSVAFWCNPISGHATLYWYQQILGQGPKLLIQFQNNGVVDDSQLPKDRFSAERLKGVDSTLKIQPAKLEDSAVYLCASSLAGQGYNEQFFGPGTRLTVL.

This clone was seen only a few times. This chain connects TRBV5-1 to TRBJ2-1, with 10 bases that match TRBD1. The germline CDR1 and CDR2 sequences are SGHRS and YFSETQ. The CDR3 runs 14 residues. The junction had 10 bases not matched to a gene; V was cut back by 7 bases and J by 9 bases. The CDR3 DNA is TGCGCCAGCGGAACCGGGACAGGGGTTGCTGAGCAGTTCTTC. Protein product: CASGTGTGVAEQFF.

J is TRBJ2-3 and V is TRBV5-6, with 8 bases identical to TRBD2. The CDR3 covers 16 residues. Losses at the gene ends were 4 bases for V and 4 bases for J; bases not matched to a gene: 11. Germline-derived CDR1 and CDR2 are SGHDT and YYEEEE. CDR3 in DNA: TGTGCCAGCAGCCCTCGGGGGGGCCTGTTCGCAGATACGCAGTATTTT. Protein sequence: CASSPRGGLFADTQYF.

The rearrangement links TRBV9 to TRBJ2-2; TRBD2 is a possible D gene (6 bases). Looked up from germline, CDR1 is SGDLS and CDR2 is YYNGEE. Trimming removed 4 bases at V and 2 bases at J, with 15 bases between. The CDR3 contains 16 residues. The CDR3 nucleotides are TGTGCCAGCAGCCCCTGGAGGACTATTAACACCGGGGAGCTGTTTTTT. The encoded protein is CASSPWRTINTGELFF.

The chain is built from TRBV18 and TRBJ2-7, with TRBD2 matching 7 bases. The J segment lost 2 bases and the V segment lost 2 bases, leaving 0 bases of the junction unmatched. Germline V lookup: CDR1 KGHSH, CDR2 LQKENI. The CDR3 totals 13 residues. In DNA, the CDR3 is TGTGCCAGCTCACCAGCGGGGGCCTACGAGCAGTACTTC. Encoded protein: CASSPAGAYEQYF.

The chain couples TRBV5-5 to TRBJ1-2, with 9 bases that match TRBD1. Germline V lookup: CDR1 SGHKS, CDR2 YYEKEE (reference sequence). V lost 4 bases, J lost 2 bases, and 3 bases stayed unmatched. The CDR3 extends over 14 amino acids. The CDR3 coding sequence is TGTGCCAGCAGCCGACAGGGGGGGAACTATGGCTACACCTTC. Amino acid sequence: CASSRQGGNYGYTF.

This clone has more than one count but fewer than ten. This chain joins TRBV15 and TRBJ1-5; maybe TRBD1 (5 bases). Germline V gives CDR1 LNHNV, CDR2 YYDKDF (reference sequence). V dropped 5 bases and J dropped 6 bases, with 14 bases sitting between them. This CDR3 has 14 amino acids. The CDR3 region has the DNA TGTGCCACCAGCTCCAGACAGCCCCGTCAGCCCCAGCATTTT. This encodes CATSSRQPRQPQHF.

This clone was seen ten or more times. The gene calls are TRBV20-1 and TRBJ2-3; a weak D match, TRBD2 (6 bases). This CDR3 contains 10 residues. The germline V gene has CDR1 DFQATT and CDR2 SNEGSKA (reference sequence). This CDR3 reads CSGGSDTQYF. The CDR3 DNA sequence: TGCAGCGGGGGTTCAGATACGCAGTATTTT.

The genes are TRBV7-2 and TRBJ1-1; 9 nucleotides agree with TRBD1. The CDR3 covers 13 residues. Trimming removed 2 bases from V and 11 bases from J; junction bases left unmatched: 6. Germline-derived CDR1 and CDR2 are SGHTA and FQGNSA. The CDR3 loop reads CASSLFRDRDAFF. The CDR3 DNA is TGTGCCAGCAGCTTATTTCGGGACAGGGACGCTTTCTTT.

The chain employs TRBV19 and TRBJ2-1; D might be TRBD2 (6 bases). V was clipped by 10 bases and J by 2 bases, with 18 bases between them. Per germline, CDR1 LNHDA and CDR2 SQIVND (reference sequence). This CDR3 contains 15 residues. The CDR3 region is CATAFGAGPYNEQFF. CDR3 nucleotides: TGTGCCACCGCGTTTGGGGCGGGGCCCTACAATGAGCAGTTCTTC.

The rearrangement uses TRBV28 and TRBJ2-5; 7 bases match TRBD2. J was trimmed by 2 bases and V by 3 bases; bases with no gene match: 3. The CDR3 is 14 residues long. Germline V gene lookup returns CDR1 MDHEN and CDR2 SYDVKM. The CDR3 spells CASSFREGQETQYF. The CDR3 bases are TGTGCCAGCAGTTTTAGGGAGGGGCAAGAGACCCAGTACTTC.